This TCR beta chain emerged from a study of tumor-infiltrating lymphocytes in localized non-small cell lung cancer. Study summary: Tumor tissue and non-adjacent uninvolved lung came from each patient. Regarding the study as a whole: Recurrence-free survival showed no association with tumor T-cell fraction.

TCRdb keeps only in-frame clones here, not all; method: immunoSEQ multiplex PCR. Counted here are about 16,000 clones, around 76% occurring once; the ten biggest clones make up 8.5% to 10%. With regard to this clone: What it binds is not known.

In germline, CDR1 is ENHRY, CDR2 SYGVKD. The CDR3 loop spans 12 amino acids. V lost 4 bases and J 4 bases, leaving 7 bases between the germline ends. The receptor was derived from a human donor with non-small cell lung cancer. The V and J genes are TRBV10-3 and TRBJ1-2; no clear D. The sequenced sample consisted of lung tumor tissue. CDR3 protein: CAISGGSYGYTF. CDR3 DNA sequence: TGTGCCATCAGTGGCGGCAGCTATGGCTACACCTTC.